This T cell receptor (beta chain) was found in a study of OX40 agonist ivuxolimab in advanced cancers. Study-wide context: Ivuxolimab was an agonistic, fully human IgG2 monoclonal antibody directed against OX40 (CD134), a costimulatory receptor. Intravenous ivuxolimab was administered to patients every 2 weeks at six dose levels: 0.01, 0.1, 0.3, 1.5, 3 and 10 mg/kg. Of the roughly 54 dose-escalation patients, hepatocellular carcinoma was present in approximately 20, melanoma in roughly 15, renal cell carcinoma in 9 and head and neck cancer in 9. In the dose-escalation cohort, 82.7% of patients were male, and the mean age was roughly 60 years, with a range of 23 to 79. Patients were allowed to have had prior anti-PD-1, anti-PD-L1 or anti-CTLA-4 therapy, and 40% of the dose-escalation patients had been treated with checkpoint inhibitors. Partial responses were achieved by three dose-escalation patients, of whom one had hepatocellular carcinoma and two had cutaneous melanoma. Peripheral TCRbeta sequencing aimed to test whether ivuxolimab altered TCR sequence diversity and caused clonal T-cell expansion. The paper describes the monotherapy dose-escalation part (N of about 57 patients) of the phase I trial of ivuxolimab. Summary of the overall study and its limitations: At doses of 0.1 to 3.0 mg/kg, clonal expansion of both CD4+ and CD8+ T cells in blood was seen between baseline and week 6. Antigen specificity was not determined for the clonally expanded peripheral T cells. After ivuxolimab, CD8+ T cells had more expanded clones than CD4+ T cells on average. In the 0.1-3.0 mg/kg groups, partial responders were among the patients with the lowest normalized peripheral clonal expansion, particularly in CD8+ T cells. Low levels of normalized T-cell clonal expansion were also seen in some nonresponding patients.

Genomic DNA was extracted from sorted cells for sequencing of the TCRbeta CDR3 region. TCRbeta CDR3 regions were sequenced using the immunoSEQ Assay. The table was pulled from immuneACCESS by TCRdb, which kept in-frame rearrangements only. Such tables lose some clones; where checked, under half of the loss comes from unresolved V genes, and the rest has no known cause. This sample has 40,000 to 45,000 clones in its table, and about 90% of those were observed once. 13% to 15% of the sample is taken by the ten largest. Reading the germline V gene gives CDR1 MDHEN and CDR2 SYDVKM. V and J are truncated by 8 bases and 5 bases respectively, leaving an intervening sequence of 16 bases. Including the terminal cysteine and phenylalanine, the CDR3 comprises 13 residues. The DNA shown is the 39-base CDR3, in frame from base 1. The trial excluded patients who had a history of autoimmune disease or were on systemic immunosuppression. Peripheral blood for TCR sequencing was collected from all dose cohorts at baseline, on cycle 4 day 1, and on cycle 7 day 1. The samples were drawn from a first-in-human, open-label, multicenter phase I dose-escalation trial of ivuxolimab. Adults with locally advanced or metastatic melanoma, renal cell, hepatocellular, or head and neck squamous cell carcinoma were enrolled in the trial. Before TCR sequencing, CD4+ and CD8+ T cells were separately sorted from peripheral blood.

This clone was seen more than once but under ten times. This receptor's antigen is unknown. The input lacks base qualities; no much larger clone sits a single base away. This receptor was identified in an adult with an advanced solid tumor such as melanoma, head and neck, liver or kidney cancer. Sample: CD4+ or CD8+ T cells sorted from blood, taken in a trial of the OX40 agonist ivuxolimab. The sequence joins TRBV28 to TRBJ2-7; the D call could be TRBD1 or TRBD2, with each sharing 5 bases. Here the CDR3 is given as CASAGSWEHEQYF. Read as DNA, the sequence is TGTGCCAGCGCAGGGTCTTGGGAGCACGAGCAGTACTTC.